These 27 T cell receptor beta chains were sequenced from one sample in a study of cytomegalovirus exposure and HLA in healthy donors. The study ran its PCR with 60 Vbeta and 13 Jbeta primers. Here immunoSEQ multiplex PCR was the method, and the copy in TCRdb shows in-frame clones only, minus some. There are some 90,000 clones in the sample; approximately 83% occur only once, and approximately 3% lies in the top ten. The specimen sequenced was PBMCs. These receptors were taken from a man aged 40-49 years in good health and CMV-seronegative.

This clone appeared once. The genes are TRBV9 and TRBJ1-4, with D possibly being TRBD1 (5 bases). CDR1 SGDLS and CDR2 YYNGEE come from the germline V gene. Deletions cut 3 bases from V and 3 bases from J, with 12 bases between. The CDR3 sequence is 15 residues long. DNA of the CDR3: TGTGCCAGCAGCGGGGGGGGGTCATCTAATGAAAAACTGTTTTTT. This translates into CASSGGGSSNEKLFF.

V usage is TRBV9 and J usage is TRBJ2-7; the D gene is possibly TRBD2 (5 bases). CDR1 is SGDLS and CDR2 is YYNGEE in the germline V gene. The CDR3 consists of 14 residues. Trimming pared 4 bases from V and 6 bases from J, leaving 17 bases between. This CDR3 reads CASSRYTPAGEQYF. Here the CDR3 DNA reads TGTGCCAGCAGCCGTTACACCCCCGCGGGCGAGCAGTACTTC.

The chain combines TRBV5-4 with TRBJ2-5; no reliable D call. In germline, CDR1 is SGHNT, CDR2 YYREEE (reference sequence). The V end lost 1 base, the J end lost 1 base, and 2 bases lay between the germline ends. The CDR3 is 12 amino acids. The CDR3 nucleotides are TGTGCCAGCAGCTTGCTCCAAGAGACCCAGTACTTC. Protein product: CASSLLQETQYF.

The CDR3 DNA is TGTGCCAGTAGTAGAGGAGAAAGCCCGATCACAGATACGCAGTATTTT. Its translation: CASSRGESPITDTQYF. The chain couples TRBV19 to TRBJ2-3; D ambiguous. CDR1 is LNHDA, CDR2 SQIVND, per germline (reference sequence). This CDR3 contains 16 residues. The germline V and J ends were trimmed by 4 bases and 2 bases, with 16 bases remaining between them.

CDR3 protein: CASSPRQGLGNEQFF. In DNA, the CDR3 is TGTGCCAGCAGCCCCAGACAGGGACTAGGGAATGAGCAGTTCTTC. The V and J genes are TRBV14 and TRBJ2-1, with a weak D call TRBD2 (8 bases). V was shortened by 4 bases and J by 7 bases, with 17 bases between the two germline ends. The length of the CDR3 is 15 residues. Germline-derived CDR1 and CDR2 are SGHDN and FVKESK.

The V and J genes are TRBV30 and TRBJ1-2, with D possibly matching TRBD1 (6 bases). The CDR3 is 15 amino acids. Germline V gives CDR1 GTSNPN, CDR2 SVGIG (reference sequence). V was shortened by 1 base and J by 3 bases, with 15 bases between the two germline ends. CDR3 in amino acids: CAWSGDGTSYYGYTF. CDR3 DNA sequence: TGTGCCTGGAGTGGAGACGGGACATCCTACTATGGCTACACCTTC.

This chain connects TRBV9 to TRBJ1-2, with 7 bases matching TRBD1. J was trimmed by 5 bases and V by 7 bases; bases with no gene match: 8. The CDR3 spans 13 residues. The V gene's germline CDR1 is SGDLS and CDR2 YYNGEE. The CDR3, as DNA: TGTGCCAGCGGGGGTGACAGGGAATATGGCTACACCTTC. This codes for CASGGDREYGYTF.

This clone was detected only a few times. The rearrangement joins TRBV4-2 to TRBJ1-1, with 8 bases that match TRBD1. Trimming at V came to 2 bases and at J to 0 bases, leaving 5 bases not matched to a gene. The CDR3 extends over 16 amino acids. Germline V gene lookup returns CDR1 LGHNA and CDR2 YNFKEQ. This CDR3 reads CASSQWTGRVNTEAFF. The CDR3 coding sequence is TGTGCCAGCAGCCAATGGACAGGGAGGGTGAACACTGAAGCTTTCTTT.

The chain combines TRBV11-2 with TRBJ2-7; perhaps TRBD2 as D (5 bases). Germline CDR1 is SGHAT and CDR2 is FQNNGV. CDR3 length: 12 amino acids. V was cut by 3 bases and J by 6 bases, with 9 bases left in between. The CDR3 DNA reads TGTGCCAGCAGCTTCAGAGGGTCCGAGCAGTACTTC. It encodes CASSFRGSEQYF.

This clone was counted between two and nine times. The chain combines TRBV6-5 with TRBJ1-6; D is unresolved. The CDR3 consists of 13 residues. Germline V gene data show CDR1 as MNHEY and CDR2 as SVGAGI. V lost 4 bases and J 10 bases, leaving 11 bases between the germline ends. This chain's CDR3 is CASSSDAGSPLHF. The DNA for the CDR3 is TGTGCCAGCAGTTCAGACGCCGGGTCACCCCTCCACTTT.

This clone was seen more than once but under ten times. The V gene is TRBV28, the J gene TRBJ2-3; tentatively, D is TRBD1 (6 bases). The germline V gene has CDR1 MDHEN and CDR2 SYDVKM. The V gene lost 6 bases and the J gene lost 0 bases, with 13 bases spanning the gap. The length of the CDR3 is 15 residues. The CDR3 DNA follows: TGTGCCAGCAGCCCTACAGGGAGAAGCACAGATACGCAGTATTTT. Its translation is CASSPTGRSTDTQYF.

The chain uses TRBV9 and TRBJ2-7; 8 bases are shared with TRBD2. Looked up from germline, CDR1 is SGDLS and CDR2 is YYNGEE. V was clipped by 0 bases and J by 1 base; unmatched bases: 6. This CDR3 contains 16 residues. The CDR3 sequence: CASSVAGGGPSYEQYF. The CDR3 DNA is TGTGCCAGCAGCGTAGCGGGCGGGGGGCCTTCCTACGAGCAGTACTTC. Complete variable domain (other parts from reference TRBV9 and TRBJ2-7): DSGVTQTPKHLITATGQRVTLRCSPRSGDLSVYWYQQSLDQGLQFLIQYYNGEERAKGNILERFSAQQFPDLHSELNLSSLELGDSALYFCASSVAGGGPSYEQYFGPGTRLTVT.

This rearrangement joins TRBV28 to TRBJ1-2; no clear D gene. From germline, CDR1 is MDHEN and CDR2 SYDVKM. V shed 9 bases and J shed 4 bases, with 24 bases lying between them. This CDR3 is built from 16 residues. Here the CDR3 DNA reads TGTGCCAGTCAAAACGGGGAGGCAGTGTGGTTCTATGGCTACACCTTC. This codes for CASQNGEAVWFYGYTF.

The table lists this clone with a count of one. This chain uses TRBV6-4 with TRBJ2-3; tentative D call: TRBD1 (6 bases). The CDR3 covers 14 residues. The germline V gene encodes CDR1 MRHNA and CDR2 SNTAGT. V lost 2 bases to trimming and J lost 3 bases, with 9 bases between them. Here the CDR3 DNA reads TGTGCCAGCAGTGACGGGGGCGGGACAGATACGCAGTATTTT. It yields the protein CASSDGGGTDTQYF.

For the CDR3, the DNA is TGTGCCAGCAGCTCGAGGAATCAGCCCCAGCATTTT. Its translation is CASSSRNQPQHF. V usage is TRBV27 and J usage is TRBJ1-5; no firm D call. Germline CDR1 and CDR2: MNHEY and SMNVEV (reference sequence). This CDR3 has 12 residues. V was clipped by 6 bases and J by 4 bases, with 7 bases between them.

This clone was detected a few times. This sequence joins TRBV7-7 and TRBJ2-2; no reliable D call. Germline V lookup: CDR1 SSHAT, CDR2 FNYEAQ (reference sequence). V lost 5 bases, J lost 4 bases, and 11 bases lay in between. CDR3 length: 14 residues. For the CDR3, the DNA is TGTGCCAGCAGCGCTGAGTCGAGCACCGGGGAGCTGTTTTTT. This sequence encodes CASSAESSTGELFF.

This chain links TRBV9 with TRBJ2-5; maybe TRBD2 (5 bases). The DNA matches TRBJ2-7 better at its end, which makes the J call doubtful. The CDR3 consists of 14 residues. From germline, CDR1 is SGDLS and CDR2 YYNGEE. The CDR3, as DNA: TGTGCCAGCAGCCCCGAGGGCAGCTCCTACGAGCAGTACTTC. Translation gives CASSPEGSSYEQYF.

V usage is TRBV28 and J usage is TRBJ2-5; 12 nucleotides agree with TRBD1. The CDR3 is 17 residues long. Germline V gene sequence: CDR1 MDHEN, CDR2 SYDVKM. J was trimmed by 4 bases and V by 2 bases; bases with no gene match: 8. The CDR3 reads CASSLPGTGGFGETQYF. In nucleotides, the CDR3 is TGTGCCAGCAGTTTACCCGGGACAGGGGGCTTTGGAGAGACCCAGTACTTC.

This clone was found a few times. The chain has TRBV28 and TRBJ2-1; 9 bases align to TRBD2. This CDR3 contains 16 residues. V gave up 7 bases and J gave up 4 bases; unmatched junction bases: 11. Looked up from germline, CDR1 is MDHEN and CDR2 is SYDVKM. This CDR3 is CASTRGELAGYNEQFF. The CDR3 coding sequence is TGTGCCAGCACGAGGGGGGAACTAGCGGGTTACAATGAGCAGTTCTTC. Full variable domain (rest looked up from reference TRBV28 and TRBJ2-1): DVKVTQSSRYLVKRTGEKVFLECVQDMDHENMFWYRQDPGLGLRLIYFSYDVKMKEKGDIPEGYSVSREKKERFSLILESASTNQTSMYLCASTRGELAGYNEQFFGPGTRLTVL.

This clone was observed once. This CDR3 reads CASRPDSQETQYF. The CDR3, as DNA: TGTGCCAGCAGACCGGACAGCCAAGAGACCCAGTACTTC. The gene calls are TRBV28 and TRBJ2-5; a possible D gene is TRBD1 (6 bases). The V end was cut by 6 bases, the J end by 1 base, with 9 bases between. The CDR3 sequence is 13 residues long. CDR1 is MDHEN, CDR2 SYDVKM, per germline. Complete variable domain (other parts from reference TRBV28 and TRBJ2-5): DVKVTQSSRYLVKRTGEKVFLECVQDMDHENMFWYRQDPGLGLRLIYFSYDVKMKEKGDIPEGYSVSREKKERFSLILESASTNQTSMYLCASRPDSQETQYFGPGTRLLVL.

The genes are TRBV7-2 and TRBJ2-7, with 9 bases identical to TRBD2. The CDR3 is made up of 13 amino acids. The V and J ends lost 5 bases and 6 bases, in that order; junction bases with no gene match: 5. Germline V gene sequence: CDR1 SGHTA, CDR2 FQGNSA. CDR3 loop: CASSRTSACEQYF. In DNA, the CDR3 is TGTGCCAGCAGCCGGACTAGCGCGTGCGAGCAGTACTTC.

This clone was seen a few times. CDR3: CASSPDRYYGYTF. The DNA of the CDR3 is TGTGCCAGCAGCCCGGACAGGTATTATGGCTACACCTTC. V is TRBV5-4 and J is TRBJ1-2; 7 bases fit TRBD1. This CDR3 is 13 amino acids long. In germline, CDR1 is SGHNT, CDR2 YYREEE (reference sequence). Germline trimming cut 4 bases from V and 5 bases from J; bases unmatched to any gene: 5. Full variable domain (remainder filled in from reference TRBV5-4 and TRBJ1-2): ETGVTQSPTHLIKTRGQQVTLRCSSQSGHNTVSWYQQALGQGPQFIFQYYREEENGRGNFPPRFSGLQFPNYSSELNVNALELDDSALYLCASSPDRYYGYTFGSGTRLTVV.

This chain joins TRBV6-1 and TRBJ2-7; possibly TRBD1 for D (5 bases). The CDR3 length is 12 residues. Germline lookup yields CDR1 MNHNS and CDR2 SASEGT. CDR3 amino acids: CASQDNIYEQYF. The CDR3 coding sequence is TGTGCTTCACAGGACAACATCTACGAGCAGTACTTC.

The J gene is TRBJ2-3, the V gene TRBV9; 7 bases are a match to TRBD1. From germline, CDR1 is SGDLS and CDR2 YYNGEE. J gave up 1 base and V 4 bases, and 6 bases lay outside the gene matches. This CDR3 is built from 15 residues. CDR3 coding DNA: TGTGCCAGCAGCACCTACAGGGGAGGCACAGATACGCAGTATTTT. Translating it yields CASSTYRGGTDTQYF.

The DNA for the CDR3 is TGTGCCAGCAGCTTAGGCTCTCCCACCGGGGAGCTGTTTTTT. Amino acids: CASSLGSPTGELFF. The gene calls are TRBV7-3 and TRBJ2-2; D unresolved. The V end lost 2 bases, the J end lost 4 bases, and 8 bases lay between the germline ends. Germline V gene sequence: CDR1 SGHTA, CDR2 FQGTGA. The CDR3 spans 14 residues.

The chain joins TRBV2 to TRBJ2-3, with D tentatively TRBD1 (5 bases). V gave up 5 bases and J gave up 1 base, with 19 bases separating them. This CDR3 is 17 amino acids long. In germline, CDR1 is SNHLY, CDR2 FYNNEI. As DNA, the CDR3 is TGTGCCAGCAGTAATATTAGAACAGGCCGGGGCACAGATACGCAGTATTTT. It translates to CASSNIRTGRGTDTQYF.

This chain joins TRBV7-2 and TRBJ1-5; 8 nucleotides align to TRBD1. Germline CDR1 is SGHTA and CDR2 is FQGNSA. The V and J ends lost 5 bases and 7 bases, in that order; junction bases with no gene match: 19. The CDR3 contains 18 residues. CDR3 protein: CASSDKKDGTGARQPQHF. The CDR3 nucleotides read TGTGCCAGCAGCGATAAGAAGGACGGGACAGGAGCCCGGCAGCCCCAGCATTTT.